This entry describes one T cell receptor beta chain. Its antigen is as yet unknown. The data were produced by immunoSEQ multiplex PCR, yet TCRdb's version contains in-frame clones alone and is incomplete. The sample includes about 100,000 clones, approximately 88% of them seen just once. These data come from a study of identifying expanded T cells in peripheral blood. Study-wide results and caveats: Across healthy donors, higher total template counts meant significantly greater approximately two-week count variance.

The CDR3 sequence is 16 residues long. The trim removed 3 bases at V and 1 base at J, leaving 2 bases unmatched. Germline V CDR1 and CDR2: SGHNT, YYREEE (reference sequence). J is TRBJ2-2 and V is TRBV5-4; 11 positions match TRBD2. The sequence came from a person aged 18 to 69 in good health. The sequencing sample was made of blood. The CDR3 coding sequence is TGTGCCAGCAGCTCGGGACTAGCGGTGAACACCGGGGAGCTGTTTTTT. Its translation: CASSSGLAVNTGELFF.